This T cell receptor beta chain was profiled in a study of T cell responses to AZD1222 COVID-19 vaccine. TCRdb's table, derived via immunoSEQ multiplex PCR, lists solely in-frame clones and lacks some. The profile shows 80,000 or so clones, 92% of them singletons. The CDR3 runs to 13 residues. Trimming took off 6 bases at V and 1 base at J, with 6 bases between the two ends. Looked up from germline, CDR1 is LNHDA and CDR2 is SQIVND (reference sequence). This receptor was obtained from an adult who received the AZD1222 COVID-19 vaccine. The source material was peripheral blood, sampled 28 days after the second AZD1222 dose. The chain uses TRBV19 and TRBJ2-2; a weak D match, TRBD1 (5 bases). In DNA, the CDR3 is TGTGCCAGTAGACAGGTGAACACCGGGGAGCTGTTTTTT. Translation gives CASRQVNTGELFF. The whole variable domain, remainder taken from reference TRBV19 and TRBJ2-2, is DGGITQSPKYLFRKEGQNVTLSCEQNLNHDAMYWYRQDPGQGLRLIYYSQIVNDFQKGDIAEGYSVSREKKESFPLTVTSAQKNPTAFYLCASRQVNTGELFFGEGSRLTVL.